These 13 T cell receptor beta chains came from one sample sequenced in a study of cytomegalovirus exposure and HLA in healthy donors. It was with 60 Vbeta and 13 Jbeta primers that the PCR ran. Libraries were prepared by immunoSEQ multiplex PCR; TCRdb keeps only in-frame clonotypes and omits some of them. The data contain 150,000 to 200,000 clones, 8.5% to 10% of them singletons. What was sequenced was PBMCs. The receptors were gathered from a woman aged 25 to 39 in good health and CMV-seropositive.

This clone was recorded a few times. V and J are TRBV18 and TRBJ2-7; 14 nucleotides agree with TRBD2. The V segment lost 6 bases and the J segment 7 bases; nucleotides outside the gene matches: 11. The germline gives CDR1 KGHSH, CDR2 LQKENI. CDR3 length: 16 amino acids. This CDR3 reads CASSPKRLAGGHEQYF. CDR3 coding DNA: TGTGCCAGCTCCCCAAAACGACTAGCGGGAGGGCATGAGCAGTACTTC.

The rearrangement joins TRBV7-9 to TRBJ2-7; TRBD2 agrees at 9 bases. V lost 7 bases to trimming and J lost 4 bases; unmatched junction nucleotides: 8. This CDR3 comprises 14 residues. Germline lookup yields CDR1 SEHNR and CDR2 FQNEAQ (reference sequence). CDR3 coding DNA: TGTGCCAGCATGGTGACTAGCGGAGCGTACGAGCAGTACTTC. Residues: CASMVTSGAYEQYF.

This clone was counted a few times. The V call is TRBV6-1, the J call TRBJ2-3; TRBD1 agrees at 8 bases. The V segment lost 5 bases and the J segment 4 bases; nucleotides outside the gene matches: 8. From germline, CDR1 is MNHNS and CDR2 SASEGT. This CDR3 comprises 15 residues. In nucleotides, the CDR3 is TGTGCCAGCAGTACCAGACAGGGGCGGTCAGATACGCAGTATTTT. Its translation: CASSTRQGRSDTQYF.

A few counts support this clone. The chain uses TRBV10-3 and TRBJ2-7; D possibly corresponds to TRBD2 (7 bases). This CDR3 has 13 amino acids. V lost 7 bases to trimming and J lost 2 bases, with 12 bases between them. Germline V gene lookup returns CDR1 ENHRY and CDR2 SYGVKD. The CDR3 DNA reads TGTGCCATCACCCACGGGGGGCCCTACGAGCAGTACTTC. Protein: CAITHGGPYEQYF.

This clone was observed a few times. The chain recombines TRBV27 with TRBJ2-1; TRBD2 matches 9 bases. The trim removed 8 bases at V and 8 bases at J, leaving 4 bases unmatched. This CDR3 is 12 amino acids long. The germline CDR1 and CDR2 sequences are MNHEY and SMNVEV (reference sequence). The CDR3 sequence is CASASGTYEQFF. CDR3 coding DNA: TGTGCCAGCGCTAGCGGGACCTATGAGCAGTTCTTC.

V gene TRBV5-4 combines with J gene TRBJ2-7; tentative D call: TRBD1 (5 bases). Germline V lookup: CDR1 SGHNT, CDR2 YYREEE (reference sequence). Trimming took 3 bases from V and 5 from J, leaving 9 bases between them. The CDR3 loop spans 12 amino acids. The CDR3 nucleotides are TGTGCCAGCAGCTCAACAGGCCACGAGCAGTACTTC. Its protein is CASSSTGHEQYF.

This chain uses TRBV11-2 with TRBJ2-1, with TRBD2 identical over 11 bases. V gave up 3 bases and J gave up 10 bases; unmatched junction bases: 5. Germline CDR1 and CDR2: SGHAT and FQNNGV. The length of the CDR3 is 14 residues. CDR3 sequence: CASSFSGRGIEQFF. CDR3 sequence (DNA): TGTGCCAGCAGCTTTAGCGGGAGGGGTATCGAGCAGTTCTTC.

This chain joins TRBV10-1 and TRBJ2-5; 9 bases match TRBD1. This CDR3 spans 16 amino acids. Germline loops: CDR1 WNHNN, CDR2 SYGVQD (reference sequence). Trimming removed 4 bases from V and 1 base from J; junction bases left unmatched: 7. The CDR3 nucleotides read TGCGCCAGCAGTGGGGGGACAGGGCTGTCCCAAGAGACCCAGTACTTC. The encoded protein is CASSGGTGLSQETQYF.

This clone occurred a few times. CDR3 sequence reads: CSANRTYEQYF. The CDR3 nucleotides read TGCAGTGCCAACAGAACCTACGAGCAGTACTTC. The chain combines TRBV20-1 with TRBJ2-7; D remains unclear. The V gene's germline CDR1 is DFQATT and CDR2 SNEGSKA (reference sequence). CDR3 size: 11 residues. Between the trimmed V and J ends, which lost 6 bases and 2 bases, there was a span of 8 bases.

This clone was detected a few times. V is TRBV27 and J is TRBJ1-5; D is undetermined. The V gene's germline CDR1 is MNHEY and CDR2 SMNVEV (reference sequence). This CDR3 spans 16 amino acids. V gave up 5 bases and J gave up 0 bases, with 14 bases separating them. CDR3 protein: CASSAWGGNSNQPQHF. Here the CDR3 DNA reads TGTGCCAGCAGTGCCTGGGGAGGAAATAGCAATCAGCCCCAGCATTTT.

The chain uses TRBV18 and TRBJ2-5; 10 nucleotides agree with TRBD2. The germline V gene has CDR1 KGHSH and CDR2 LQKENI. This CDR3 comprises 18 residues. Germline trimming cut 0 bases from V and 2 bases from J; bases unmatched to any gene: 9. The CDR3 region is CASSPPLVAGGWQETQYF. The CDR3 DNA sequence: TGTGCCAGCTCACCACCGCTGGTAGCGGGAGGTTGGCAAGAGACCCAGTACTTC.

The chain combines TRBV30 with TRBJ2-1; D not resolved. This CDR3 is 12 amino acids long. Per the germline V gene, CDR1 is GTSNPN and CDR2 is SVGIG (reference sequence). Trimming took 3 bases from V and 12 from J, leaving 15 bases between them. CDR3 protein: CAWSKRSRRQFF. For the CDR3, the DNA is TGTGCCTGGAGCAAGAGATCCCGTCGGCAGTTCTTC.

The table lists this clone with a few counts. The V and J genes are TRBV6-6 and TRBJ2-7; 7 nucleotides line up with TRBD1. V lost 0 bases to trimming and J lost 5 bases; unmatched junction nucleotides: 10. Germline-derived CDR1 and CDR2 are MNHNY and SVGAGI (reference sequence). The CDR3 is made up of 16 amino acids. CDR3 region: CASSYSNRGLRNEQYF. DNA for the CDR3: TGTGCCAGCAGTTACTCGAATAGGGGGCTAAGAAACGAGCAGTACTTC.